This record concerns one T cell receptor (beta chain) sequence. This CDR3 is built from 17 residues. Unmatched junction bases numbered 10, after V lost 6 bases and J lost 6 bases. Germline CDR1 reads MNHEY; CDR2 reads SMNVEV (reference sequence). This sample was taken from a study of shared T cell receptors in the human thymus. The assay was immunoSEQ multiplex PCR, and TCRdb's table has in-frame clones only and misses some. The sample has about 380,000 clones; 85% to 95% are singletons. Sequenced: thymocytes. The sequence derives from a human donor. The chain joins TRBV27 to TRBJ2-2, with 13 bases fitting TRBD2. The CDR3 bases are TGTGCCAGCAGCCTCGTACTAGCGGGAGGGCCCGCCGGGGAGCTGTTTTTT. This sequence encodes CASSLVLAGGPAGELFF.